The 21 T cell receptor beta chains presented below share a single source sample, sequenced in a study of T cells after yellow fever vaccination. TCRdb itself ran the 5' RACE reads through MiXCR, one entry per CDR3 protein. The sample yields more than 95,000 distinct CDR3 sequences, roughly 10% seen once. The sequencing used CD8+ T cells sorted from PBMCs, collected on the day of the yellow fever booster vaccination. The receptor source for this set is a man aged 18 to 35 who received the YFV17D yellow fever vaccine.

For the CDR3, the DNA is TGTGCCACCAGCAGTCTCGGAGGACTAGCGGGCACAGATACGCAGTATTTT. The encoded protein is CATSSLGGLAGTDTQYF. The chain is built from TRBV15 and TRBJ2-3, with 10 nucleotides matching TRBD2. The V and J ends lost 3 bases and 1 base, in that order; junction bases with no gene match: 7. Germline loops: CDR1 LNHNV, CDR2 YYDKDF (reference sequence). This CDR3 is built from 17 residues.

This clonotype has a handful of counts. CDR3 nucleotide sequence: TGTGCCACCAGTGATCTACAGGGGCCAGATACGCAGTATTTT. Translation: CATSDLQGPDTQYF. The gene calls are TRBV24-1 and TRBJ2-3, with TRBD1 matching 7 bases. This CDR3 spans 14 amino acids. V shed 3 bases, J shed 4 bases, and the junction held 3 bases outside the gene matches. CDR1 is KGHDR, CDR2 SFDVKD, per germline.

V is TRBV12-3 or TRBV12-4 and J is TRBJ2-7; D not certain. The ends were cut back, 3 bases at V and 3 bases at J, with 9 bases in the middle. The CDR3 is made up of 13 amino acids. The chain's CDR3 is CASSFRTGYEQYV. CDR3 sequence (DNA): TGTGCCAGCAGTTTTAGGACCGGCTACGAGCAGTACGTC.

This clonotype was observed a handful of times. The rearrangement uses TRBV4-2 and TRBJ2-3, with a weak D call TRBD1 (5 bases). The CDR3 is 15 amino acids. Germline lookup yields CDR1 LGHNA and CDR2 YNFKEQ. Trimming pared 8 bases from V and 1 base from J, leaving 16 bases between. CDR3 sequence reads: CASQLLGERTDTQYF. CDR3 DNA sequence: TGTGCCAGCCAACTTCTAGGGGAACGCACAGATACGCAGTATTTT.

The genes are TRBV6-6 and TRBJ2-1; 9 positions match TRBD1. V shed 2 bases, J shed 6 bases, and the junction held 5 bases outside the gene matches. The CDR3 totals 15 residues. The germline V gene has CDR1 MNHNY and CDR2 SVGAGI (reference sequence). As DNA, the CDR3 is TGTGCCAGCAGTTACGGGACAGGGAAGATCAATGAGCAGTTCTTC. Translating it yields CASSYGTGKINEQFF.

This clonotype has only a few counts. The CDR3: CASSRTGQGTFTGNTIYF. Written as DNA, the CDR3 is TGCGCCAGCAGCCGGACGGGACAGGGGACCTTTACGGGAAACACCATATATTTT. This chain uses TRBV4-3 with TRBJ1-3; 10 bases map to TRBD1. Unmatched junction bases numbered 13, after V lost 4 bases and J lost 4 bases. The CDR3 contains 18 residues. Germline CDR1 and CDR2: LGHNA and YSLEER.

In the case of this clonotype: A read error is possible here, since a much larger clone lies one base away. The V gene is TRBV4-1, the J gene TRBJ2-3; D not certain. CDR1 and CDR2 (germline): MGHRA, YSYEKL. Trimming pared 0 bases from V and 6 bases from J, leaving 13 bases between. This CDR3 region has 15 residues. CDR3 coding DNA: TGCGCCAGCAGCCAAGAGTCTCGGGCCCGGGATACGCAGTATTTT. Amino acids: CASSQESRARDTQYF.

This clonotype was recorded many times. CDR3 DNA: TGTGCCAGCAGCTTAGCCCGGACTGTCGGTATTCAGTACTTC. Amino acids: CASSLARTVGIQYF. The V and J genes are TRBV7-6 and TRBJ2-4; tentatively, D is TRBD2 (5 bases). Germline V gene sequence: CDR1 SGHVS, CDR2 FNYEAQ. V was pared by 0 bases and J by 10 bases, with 13 bases between. The CDR3 sequence is 14 residues long.

J is TRBJ2-3 and V is TRBV10-3; 7 bases align to TRBD2. Losses at the gene ends were 9 bases for V and 3 bases for J; bases not matched to a gene: 12. Germline V gives CDR1 ENHRY, CDR2 SYGVKD. This CDR3 contains 15 residues. The CDR3 protein is CAISQYLAVTDTQYF. CDR3 DNA: TGTGCCATTTCGCAATACCTAGCGGTAACAGATACGCAGTATTTT.

In this sample, this clonotype turned up many times. CDR3 coding DNA: TGTGCCAGCAGCCAGACGACGGACAGGTCTAAAGCAGAGGGCTACACCTTC. Residues: CASSQTTDRSKAEGYTF. This chain links TRBV7-9 with TRBJ1-2; 7 nucleotides match TRBD1. With V trimmed by 5 bases and J by 8 bases, 20 bases remained unmatched. This CDR3 is built from 17 residues. Germline assignment: CDR1 SEHNR and CDR2 FQNEAQ (reference sequence).

This clonotype was observed at least ten times. The genes are TRBV7-9 and TRBJ2-1; 7 nucleotides align to TRBD2. The CDR3 is 16 residues long. The germline CDR1 and CDR2 sequences are SEHNR and FQNEAQ (reference sequence). After removal of 1 base from V and 2 bases from J, the junction contained 5 bases not matched to a gene. CDR3 in amino acids: CASSLGVAGPYNEQFF. Written as DNA, the CDR3 is TGTGCCAGCAGCTTAGGGGTAGCGGGCCCCTACAATGAGCAGTTCTTC. Supplemented by reference TRBV7-9 and TRBJ2-1, the full variable domain reads DTGVSQNPRHKITKRGQNVTFRCDPISEHNRLYWYRQTLGQGPEFLTYFQNEAQLEKSRLLSDRFSAERPKGSFSTLEIQRTEQGDSAMYLCASSLGVAGPYNEQFFGPGTRLTVL.

This clonotype was seen more than once but under ten times. The chain couples TRBV11-2 to TRBJ2-5, with D perhaps matching TRBD2 (9 bases). V was trimmed by 5 bases and J by 5 bases, leaving 24 bases between them. CDR3 length: 17 amino acids. Per the germline V gene, CDR1 is SGHAT and CDR2 is FQNNGV. The CDR3 is CASSTGGRSGGEETQYF. For the CDR3, the DNA is TGTGCCAGCAGCACAGGGGGACGTAGCGGGGGTGAGGAGACCCAGTACTTC.

The chain carries TRBV7-9 and TRBJ2-7; TRBD1 is a possible D gene (5 bases). The germline V and J ends were trimmed by 4 bases and 3 bases, with 7 bases remaining between them. From germline, CDR1 is SEHNR and CDR2 FQNEAQ (reference sequence). The CDR3 sequence is 12 residues long. The CDR3 DNA is TGTGCCAGCAGCTCGGACATCTACGAGCAGTACTTC. It codes for CASSSDIYEQYF.

The chain is built from TRBV4-2 and TRBJ2-7, with D maybe TRBD2 (6 bases). Germline V lookup: CDR1 LGHNA, CDR2 YNFKEQ. The CDR3 runs to 15 residues. The ends were cut back, 1 base at V and 3 bases at J, with 13 bases in the middle. The CDR3 spells CASSQASSGGYEQYF. In DNA, the CDR3 is TGTGCCAGCAGCCAAGCTTCATCCGGGGGCTACGAGCAGTACTTC.

A few counts support this clonotype. The chain couples TRBV20-1 to TRBJ2-1; TRBD2 might be the D (5 bases). Germline lookup yields CDR1 DFQATT and CDR2 SNEGSKA (reference sequence). The CDR3 covers 16 residues. V was pared by 0 bases and J by 0 bases, with 12 bases between. DNA of the CDR3: TGCAGTGCTAGAGATCCGGACTCCAGCTCCTACAATGAGCAGTTCTTC. This codes for CSARDPDSSSYNEQFF.

This clonotype was counted only a few times. The chain carries TRBV7-9 and TRBJ2-7; D is unclear. V was clipped by 5 bases and J by 2 bases, with 10 bases between them. Germline V gene data show CDR1 as SEHNR and CDR2 as FQNEAQ (reference sequence). The CDR3 covers 13 residues. The chain's CDR3 is CASSRAAPYEQYF. CDR3 nucleotide sequence: TGTGCCAGCAGCAGAGCTGCGCCCTACGAGCAGTACTTC.

This rearrangement joins TRBV27 to TRBJ2-7; TRBD1 matches 7 bases. Germline V gene data show CDR1 as MNHEY and CDR2 as SMNVEV (reference sequence). The CDR3 sequence is 14 residues long. The junction had 12 bases not matched to a gene; V was cut back by 7 bases and J by 6 bases. CDR3: CASKTEGQSGEQYF. For the CDR3, the DNA is TGTGCCAGCAAAACAGAGGGACAGTCGGGCGAGCAGTACTTC.

This clonotype was seen more than once but under ten times. The chain uses TRBV7-9 and TRBJ2-7; 9 bases fit TRBD1. CDR1 and CDR2 (germline): SEHNR, FQNEAQ (reference sequence). CDR3 length: 14 amino acids. The J segment lost 4 bases and the V segment lost 5 bases, leaving 6 bases of the junction unmatched. Here the CDR3 DNA reads TGTGCCAGCAGCCAAACGGGACAGGGATACGAGCAGTACTTC. Residues: CASSQTGQGYEQYF.

This clonotype appeared once. The chain combines TRBV30 with TRBJ1-6; 7 nucleotides align to TRBD1. The J segment lost 11 bases and the V segment lost 0 bases, leaving 7 bases of the junction unmatched. The CDR3 runs 14 residues. Germline assignment: CDR1 GTSNPN and CDR2 SVGIG (reference sequence). The CDR3 reads CAWSVHRGTAPLHF. The DNA of the CDR3 is TGTGCCTGGAGTGTTCACAGGGGAACGGCACCCCTCCACTTT.

The chain links TRBV3-1 to TRBJ2-5; unclear D gene. Germline V gene lookup returns CDR1 LGHDT and CDR2 YNNKEL (reference sequence). The V end was cut by 0 bases, the J end by 3 bases, with 20 bases between. The CDR3 covers 18 residues. CDR3 protein: CASSQDLLGRSKEETQYF. CDR3 DNA sequence: TGTGCCAGCAGCCAAGATCTCCTAGGGCGGAGCAAAGAAGAGACCCAGTACTTC.

This clonotype has only a few counts. The chain uses TRBV6-2 or TRBV6-3 and TRBJ1-6, with a possible D match to TRBD1 (5 bases). The CDR3 totals 13 residues. CDR1 is MNHEY, CDR2 SVGEGT, per germline. V shed 6 bases and J shed 7 bases, with 10 bases lying between them. In nucleotides, the CDR3 is TGTGCCAGCAGCCGGGACGAAAATTCACCCCTCCACTTT. Protein product: CASSRDENSPLHF.